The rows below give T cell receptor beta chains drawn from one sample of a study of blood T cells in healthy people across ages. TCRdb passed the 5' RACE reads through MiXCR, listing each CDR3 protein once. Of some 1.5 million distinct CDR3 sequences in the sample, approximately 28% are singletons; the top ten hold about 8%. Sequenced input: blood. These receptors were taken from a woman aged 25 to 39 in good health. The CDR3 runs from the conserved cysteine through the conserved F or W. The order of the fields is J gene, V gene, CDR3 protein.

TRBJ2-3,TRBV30,CAWSEGQGRDTQYF
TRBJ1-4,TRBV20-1,CSAKGLGVGKLFF
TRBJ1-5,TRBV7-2,CASSEGGAGQPQHF
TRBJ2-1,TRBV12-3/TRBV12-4,CASSGGGLRNEQFF
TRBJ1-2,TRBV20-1,CSARTENYGYTF
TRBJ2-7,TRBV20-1,CSARAGRPYEQYF
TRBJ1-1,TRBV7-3,CASSPRRLDEAFF
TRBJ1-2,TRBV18,CASSPATALGYGYTF
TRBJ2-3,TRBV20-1,CSAPWSSPDTQYF
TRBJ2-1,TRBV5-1,CASSQQPGTGGTNEQFF
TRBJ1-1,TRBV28,CASAMWTGPFSEAFF
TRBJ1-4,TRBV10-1,CASSPGAGVEEKLFF
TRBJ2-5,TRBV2,CASSEALLAGEETQYF
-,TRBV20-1,CSALSLGGSLYEQYF
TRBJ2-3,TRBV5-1,CASNFGLGTDTQYF
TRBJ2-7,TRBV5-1,CASSGRDLAYEQYF
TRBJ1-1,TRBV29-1,CSVTLAGGTEAFF
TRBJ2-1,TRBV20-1,CSASYAGVTYNEQFF
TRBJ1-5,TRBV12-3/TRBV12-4,CASTGTVDQPQHF
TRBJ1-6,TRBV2,CASTRNSPLHF
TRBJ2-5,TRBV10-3,CATRSGLAVVETQYF
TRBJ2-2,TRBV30,CAWSLGPLPGELFF
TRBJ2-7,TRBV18,CASSPDLTYEQYF
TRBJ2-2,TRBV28,CASSTSWELFF
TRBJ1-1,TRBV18,CASSPAEARCTEAFF
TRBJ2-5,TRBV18,CASSYTGQGETQYF
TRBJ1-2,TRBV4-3,CASSQDERYGYTF
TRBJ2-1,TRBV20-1,CSARSAVRYNEQFF
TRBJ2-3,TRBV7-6,CASSQRGLSTDTQYF
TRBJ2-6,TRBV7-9,CASSYVTSGDSGANVLTF
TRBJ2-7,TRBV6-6,CASKKGGSSSYEQYF
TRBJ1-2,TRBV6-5,CASSTGTGSGYTF
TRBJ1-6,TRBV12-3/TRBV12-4,CASRGTTNGISPLHF
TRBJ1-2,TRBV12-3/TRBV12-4,CASSFTDEDGYTF
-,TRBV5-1,CASSFTGDTCEQYF
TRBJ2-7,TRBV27,CASSPLTKSSYEQYF
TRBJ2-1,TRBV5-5,CASSLAGTGPNEQFF
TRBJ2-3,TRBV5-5,CASSLFGSGGDTQYF
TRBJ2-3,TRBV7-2,CASRWSGTNTDTQYF
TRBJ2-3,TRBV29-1,CSVGAKLSSTDTQYF
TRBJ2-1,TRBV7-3,CASSAGTVDEQFF
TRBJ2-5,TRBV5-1,CASSLDFGGVRETQYF
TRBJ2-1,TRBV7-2,CASTPSLLGQGANNEQFF
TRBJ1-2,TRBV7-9,CASSLAGRALDGYTF
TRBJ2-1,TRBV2,CASSTNRETEQFF
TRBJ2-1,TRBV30,CAWKPVGNEQFF
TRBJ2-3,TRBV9,CASSVGTGYSTDTQYF
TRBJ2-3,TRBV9,CASSAQGNTDTQYF
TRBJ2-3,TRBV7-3,CASSSSLAGGTDTQYF
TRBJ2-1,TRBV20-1,CSARDPGRETQFF
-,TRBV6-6,CASNTLLEETQYF
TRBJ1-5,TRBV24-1,CATSDRVGNQPQHF
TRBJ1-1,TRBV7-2,CASSLKSDRGRSEAFF
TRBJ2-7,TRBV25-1,CASSSHRGDEQYF
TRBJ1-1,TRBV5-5,CASSLVQEVNTEAFF
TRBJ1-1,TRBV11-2,CASSPCIDTEAFF
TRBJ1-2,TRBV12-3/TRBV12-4,CASTSTGPHYGYTF
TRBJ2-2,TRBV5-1,CASGRPDTGELFF
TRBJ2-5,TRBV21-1,CASSNTRSHLGGETQYF